A single sample is the source of the 3 T cell receptor beta chains below, sequenced in a study of PD-1 blockade in classical Hodgkin lymphoma. Some clones are missing from TCRdb's copy, which holds only in-frame ones; the method was immunoSEQ multiplex PCR. The data contain 55,000 to 65,000 clones, approximately 92% of them singletons. Every patient relapsed after autologous stem cell transplantation, and brentuximab vedotin exposure varied. Here the sequenced sample was peripheral blood mononuclear cells (PBMCs), taken at baseline. These receptors all come from a human donor with classical Hodgkin lymphoma.

The chain employs TRBV19 and TRBJ2-7; TRBD2 matches 11 bases. Germline CDR1 reads LNHDA; CDR2 reads SQIVND (reference sequence). The CDR3 is made up of 16 amino acids. Trimming removed 7 bases from V and 0 bases from J; junction bases left unmatched: 8. The CDR3 region has the DNA TGTGCCAGTATGGGGACTAGCGGAGGTAACTCCTACGAGCAGTACTTC. Its protein is CASMGTSGGNSYEQYF.

This clone was seen more than once but under ten times. This chain joins TRBV25-1 and TRBJ1-5; tentative D call: TRBD1 (5 bases). Germline V CDR1 and CDR2: MGHDK, SYGVNS. V lost 6 bases to trimming and J lost 3 bases, with 15 bases between them. The CDR3 loop spans 15 amino acids. The CDR3 loop is CASRYSPGTNQPQHF. CDR3 coding DNA: TGTGCCAGCAGGTATTCCCCCGGGACCAATCAGCCCCAGCATTTT. The entire variable domain, with the rest obtained from reference TRBV25-1 and TRBJ1-5, is as follows: EADIYQTPRYLVIGTGKKITLECSQTMGHDKMYWYQQDPGMELHLIHYSYGVNSTEKGDLSSESTVSRIRTEHFPLTLESARPSHTSQYLCASRYSPGTNQPQHFGDGTRLSIL.

The gene calls are TRBV6-1 and TRBJ1-1, with 8 positions matching TRBD1. The CDR3 spans 13 residues. Germline CDR1 MNHNS, CDR2 SASEGT. J lost 8 bases, V lost 2 bases, and 4 bases had no gene match. The DNA of the CDR3 is TGTGCCAGCAGTGAAAGGGGACAGGTCGAAGCTTTCTTT. It encodes CASSERGQVEAFF.